This T cell receptor beta chain emerged from a study of identical twins (dated by TCRdb to about 2016). With respect to the entire study: TCR alpha and beta repertoires from monozygotic twins, unrelated adults of various ages and cord blood were deep-sequenced to test whether fetal clonotypes persist. To rule out contamination, replicate twin experiments were performed at different times with different library preparation protocols.

Via the germline V gene (reference sequence), CDR1 is DFQATT and CDR2 SNEGSKA. From cysteine to phenylalanine, the CDR3 is 14 amino acids long. Only the CDR3 part of the read is kept: 42 bases, read in frame from the first base. V ends up 3 bases short and J 6 bases short, with an unmatched junction base count of 7. What the research found in general, with its limitations: Compared with coincidental sharing between unrelated individuals, an excess of low generation-probability sequences was observed among out-of-frame TCR alpha sequences shared between twins. Excess twin sharing in beta out-of-frame sequences was weaker because fewer shared sequences lowered the signal-to-noise ratio. Zero-insertion analyses could be partly confounded by invariant T cells such as MAIT and iNKT, though diverse VJ usage argued against such confounding for most clonotypes. Out-of-frame TCR alpha sharing in monozygotic twins was systematically underestimated by recombination models, whereas sharing between unrelated individuals was in agreement with the recombination models. Abundant cord blood beta clonotypes carried fewer insertions; young adult naive repertoires showed a weaker similar trend, while memory repertoires showed none. Because the same donors could not be followed over many years, the conclusions depended on cross-sectional statistical analysis.

Every donor in the study was a healthy Caucasian. The table lists this clonotype with a few counts. The specificity of this receptor is unknown. One base away there is no much larger clone; base qualities are not given. Libraries were prepared through 5' RACE. This sample was sequenced with an Illumina HiSeq 2000. Template switching added a universal primer binding site, and the final cDNA carried a unique molecular identifier that allowed TCR cDNA molecules to be counted accurately. Specific primers in the conserved constant-segment region were used to synthesize first-strand cDNA for TCR alpha and beta chains. Each cDNA library was double barcoded, with a SMART-Mk sample barcode plus Illumina barcodes, to control for contamination. TruSeq adapter sequences and Illumina sample barcodes were added in two successive PCR steps. The Illumina HiSeq platform was used with custom primers to sequence TCR alpha and beta cDNA libraries. The authors processed their data as follows. MiGEC was used to process raw reads and extract unique molecular identifiers, and MiXCR was used to find CDR3 positions. For each individual, recombination models were inferred using an EM algorithm with the repgenHMM and IGoR tools. The analysis of shared clonotypes was done with the tcR package in R, with sharing normalized by the product of cloneset sizes. To study raw recombination without the effects of thymic and clonal selection, out-of-frame nonproductive sequences were analyzed. TCRdb handled the public reads itself, with Q25 trimming in fastp and clone calling in MiXCR, and kept productive beta chains. Every entry covers one CDR3 protein and lists the most common genes and DNA from its rows. The V and J calls, along with clone size, are taken from TCRdb and not from the paper's own processing. In all, the sample holds 1.5 million to 2 million distinct CDR3 sequences, and less than 35% of those were seen once. 0.25% to 0.3% of the sample comes from the top ten.

The chain is made from TRBV20-1 and TRBJ2-1; 8 central bases correspond to TRBD2. The TCR was taken from a newborn girl in good health. Sequencing was done on a sample of cord blood. In nucleotide form, the sequence is TGCAGTGCTAGTATTTCTACTAGCGGCAATGAGCAGTTCTTC. Translation gives CSASISTSGNEQFF.